This section outlines one T cell receptor (beta chain) sequence together with its context. The data originate from a study of T cell changes during pregnancy in multiple sclerosis. Germline V gives CDR1 LGHNA, CDR2 YNFKEQ. V shed 4 bases, J shed 0 bases, and the junction held 6 bases outside the gene matches. The CDR3 is 15 residues long. Repertoires were generated with immunoSEQ multiplex PCR, while TCRdb's copy carries only in-frame clones and drops some. In the table there are tens of thousands of clones, approximately 92% of which are singletons. This material consisted of peripheral blood, taken after pregnancy. The TCR originated in a female donor with multiple sclerosis, enrolled in a pregnancy study. The chain uses TRBV4-2 and TRBJ2-7; 7 bases line up with TRBD1. The CDR3 DNA reads TGTGCCAGCAGCCCCACAGGGGCGCTCTCCTACGAGCAGTACTTC. It yields the protein CASSPTGALSYEQYF.